The T cell receptor (beta chain) under discussion was sequenced for a study of shared clonotypes between healthy human individuals. The data were produced by immunoSEQ multiplex PCR, yet TCRdb's version contains in-frame clones alone and is incomplete. There are around 1.4 million clones in the sample; 97% to 99% occur only once, and 0.36% lies in the top ten. Per germline, CDR1 SGHAT and CDR2 FQDESV (reference sequence). Deletions cut 5 bases from V and 2 bases from J, with 15 bases between. The CDR3 extends over 15 amino acids. This sequence joins TRBV11-1 and TRBJ1-1; D is unclear. Sequencing input: naive CD4+ T cells sorted from blood. Subset: CD45RA+ positively selected. This clonotype originated in a man aged 25 to 40 in good health. As DNA, the CDR3 is TGTGCCAGCAGCCCCAGCCGGCTCAGTAACACTGAAGCTTTCTTT. This sequence encodes CASSPSRLSNTEAFF.